This T cell receptor beta chain was obtained from a study of T cell responses to AZD1222 COVID-19 vaccine. Assay: immunoSEQ multiplex PCR; the TCRdb copy retains only in-frame clones and omits some. The table has 85,000 to 130,000 clones, about 89% seen once. This TCR came from an adult in good health. The sample consisted of peripheral blood, taken on day 0 of AZD1222 vaccination.

The CDR3 sequence: CASSDPDSSYEQYF. The CDR3 bases are TGTGCCAGCAGTGACCCGGACAGTTCCTACGAGCAGTACTTC. V usage is TRBV2 and J usage is TRBJ2-7, with D possibly being TRBD1 (6 bases). V lost 3 bases and J 1 base, leaving 10 bases between the germline ends. This CDR3 contains 14 residues. Germline CDR1 SNHLY, CDR2 FYNNEI.